The 20 T cell receptor beta chains listed next were all sequenced from one sample in a study of cytomegalovirus exposure and HLA in healthy donors. Use of 60 Vbeta and 13 Jbeta primers characterized the PCR. Profiled with immunoSEQ multiplex PCR; TCRdb holds only in-frame clones, not every one. Of some 110,000 clones in the sample, 79% were seen once. The sequencing sample was made of PBMCs. The receptors here all came from a woman aged 18 to 35 in good health and CMV-seropositive.

V usage is TRBV4-1 and J usage is TRBJ2-5; 9 nucleotides align to TRBD2. Germline V gene sequence: CDR1 MGHRA, CDR2 YSYEKL. V shed 0 bases and J 2 bases; nucleotides not matched to a gene: 1. CDR3 length: 15 amino acids. The CDR3 loop reads CASSQDAGGQETQYF. As DNA, the CDR3 is TGCGCCAGCAGCCAAGATGCGGGGGGGCAAGAGACCCAGTACTTC.

The chain links TRBV19 to TRBJ1-5; TRBD1 aligns across 8 bases. V lost 5 bases to trimming and J lost 3 bases; unmatched junction nucleotides: 12. This CDR3 region has 17 residues. CDR1 LNHDA and CDR2 SQIVND come from the germline V gene (reference sequence). The CDR3 nucleotides are TGTGCCAGTAGTCCCCCCGCAGGGGGCCCGATCAATCAGCCCCAGCATTTT. Amino acid sequence: CASSPPAGGPINQPQHF.

This clone came up a few times. The CDR3 bases are TGTGCCAGCTCAGTCGGGGCAGGGGAATTGACTGAAGCTTTCTTT. This codes for CASSVGAGELTEAFF. This chain connects TRBV6-5 to TRBJ1-1; a possible D gene is TRBD1 (6 bases). V gave up 8 bases and J gave up 5 bases, with 21 bases separating them. Germline assignment: CDR1 MNHEY and CDR2 SVGAGI. The CDR3 has 15 amino acids.

This rearrangement joins TRBV15 to TRBJ1-3, with TRBD1 as a possible D gene (6 bases). Trimming removed 0 bases at V and 4 bases at J, with 10 bases between. The CDR3 sequence is 15 residues long. Germline lookup yields CDR1 LNHNV and CDR2 YYDKDF (reference sequence). The CDR3 DNA follows: TGTGCCACCAGCAGAGAGGGGGCTTACGGAAACACCATATATTTT. This sequence encodes CATSREGAYGNTIYF.

The chain has TRBV6-1 and TRBJ2-5; 8 bases map to TRBD1. In germline, CDR1 is MNHNS, CDR2 SASEGT. The CDR3 spans 17 residues. With V trimmed by 0 bases and J by 4 bases, 10 bases remained unmatched. The DNA of the CDR3 is TGTGCCAGCAGTGAAGCGATAGGGACAGGACATCGAGAGACCCAGTACTTC. Its translation is CASSEAIGTGHRETQYF.

Only a few counts were recorded for this clone. The chain joins TRBV7-3 to TRBJ2-1; 7 positions agree with TRBD2. This CDR3 region has 14 residues. Germline V gene lookup returns CDR1 SGHTA and CDR2 FQGTGA. The junction had 4 bases not matched to a gene; V was cut back by 2 bases and J by 6 bases. The DNA of the CDR3 is TGTGCCAGCAGCTTAGTATGGGGGGGCAATGAGCAGTTCTTC. Amino acids: CASSLVWGGNEQFF.

The chain carries TRBV9 and TRBJ2-3; TRBD2 matches at 13 bases. The CDR3 is 17 residues long. J gave up 3 bases and V 4 bases, and 8 bases lay outside the gene matches. The germline V gene encodes CDR1 SGDLS and CDR2 YYNGEE. CDR3 bases: TGTGCCAGCAGCCGGACTAGCGGGAGTAGGGCAACAGATACGCAGTATTTT. The encoded protein is CASSRTSGSRATDTQYF.

The chain joins TRBV19 to TRBJ2-7; 8 bases line up with TRBD2. V trimming: 3 bases; J trimming: 0 bases; junction bases outside the gene matches: 4. The length of the CDR3 is 15 residues. From germline, CDR1 is LNHDA and CDR2 SQIVND (reference sequence). The CDR3 DNA follows: TGTGCCAGTAGTATTAGCGGGGCCCGCTCCTACGAGCAGTACTTC. Translation: CASSISGARSYEQYF.

This sequence joins TRBV7-2 and TRBJ2-7, with TRBD1 identical over 9 bases. Germline V gene lookup returns CDR1 SGHTA and CDR2 FQGNSA. V lost 5 bases and J lost 7; bases outside the gene matches: 9. CDR3 length equals 14 residues. The CDR3 here is CASSRNRGQGEQYF. For the CDR3, the DNA is TGTGCCAGCAGCCGAAACAGGGGGCAGGGTGAGCAGTACTTC.

V is TRBV30 and J is TRBJ2-1, with TRBD2 identical over 9 bases. The CDR3 sequence is 14 residues long. Germline V lookup: CDR1 GTSNPN, CDR2 SVGIG (reference sequence). Germline trimming cut 2 bases from V and 12 bases from J; bases unmatched to any gene: 11. The DNA for the CDR3 is TGTGCCTGGAGTAGGGGTAGCGGGAGTTTGGTGCAGTTCTTC. Its protein is CAWSRGSGSLVQFF.

J is TRBJ1-2 and V is TRBV5-4; tentative D call: TRBD1 (6 bases). Trimming removed 0 bases at V and 4 bases at J, with 13 bases between. Germline CDR1 and CDR2: SGHNT and YYREEE (reference sequence). The CDR3 contains 15 residues. The CDR3: CASSLGDIGIYGYTF. Here the CDR3 DNA reads TGTGCCAGCAGCTTGGGGGACATCGGCATCTATGGCTACACCTTC.

In nucleotides, the CDR3 is TGTGCCAGCAGGCGGGACCCTAGAAACACTGAAGCTTTCTTT. Protein product: CASRRDPRNTEAFF. The chain links TRBV7-9 to TRBJ1-1, with D tentatively TRBD1 (5 bases). Germline CDR1 is SEHNR and CDR2 is FQNEAQ (reference sequence). V lost 6 bases and J 2 bases, leaving 13 bases between the germline ends. This CDR3 contains 14 residues.

This clone is a singleton in its sample. The chain uses TRBV5-6 and TRBJ2-4; D is possibly TRBD2 (6 bases). Germline CDR1 reads SGHDT; CDR2 reads YYEEEE. CDR3 size: 14 residues. Trimming pared 4 bases from V and 6 bases from J, leaving 14 bases between. The CDR3 nucleotides are TGTGCCAGCAGCCCGCGGGATCCGGGAAACATTCAGTACTTC. Protein sequence: CASSPRDPGNIQYF.

The chain combines TRBV11-3 with TRBJ2-7; D is perhaps TRBD2 (6 bases). The CDR3 is 13 amino acids. The ends were cut back, 0 bases at V and 7 bases at J, with 10 bases in the middle. Germline values: CDR1 SGHNT, CDR2 YENEEA. Here the CDR3 reads CASSLEHAGEQYF. The CDR3 DNA is TGTGCCAGCAGCTTAGAGCACGCGGGGGAGCAGTACTTC.

This chain joins TRBV5-1 and TRBJ2-1; TRBD2 aligns across 11 bases. CDR3 length equals 16 residues. Germline CDR1 is SGHRS and CDR2 is YFSETQ. Unmatched junction bases numbered 11, after V lost 3 bases and J lost 9 bases. CDR3 sequence reads: CASSSTTSGRLFEQFF. CDR3 bases: TGCGCCAGCAGCTCCACAACTAGCGGGAGATTGTTTGAGCAGTTCTTC.

The chain employs TRBV28 and TRBJ1-5; no clear D. The CDR3 extends over 11 amino acids. Germline CDR1 and CDR2: MDHEN and SYDVKM. Trimming removed 5 bases at V and 4 bases at J, with 3 bases between. The CDR3 nucleotides are TGTGCCAGCAGTCGTAATCAGCCCCAGCATTTT. Translating it yields CASSRNQPQHF.

The V call is TRBV5-6, the J call TRBJ2-7, with 9 bases lining up with TRBD1. Germline V CDR1 and CDR2: SGHDT, YYEEEE. The V segment lost 4 bases and the J segment 3 bases; nucleotides outside the gene matches: 14. This CDR3 spans 17 amino acids. The CDR3 DNA reads as TGTGCCAGCAGCGGGCTCACAGGGGGCTCTGCTTTCTACGAGCAGTACTTC. Its translation is CASSGLTGGSAFYEQYF.

The chain employs TRBV2 and TRBJ2-7; TRBD1 agrees at 8 bases. From germline, CDR1 is SNHLY and CDR2 FYNNEI. CDR3 size: 15 residues. V gave up 6 bases and J gave up 6 bases; unmatched junction bases: 13. This CDR3 is CASSIGNRGSGEQYF. CDR3 nucleotide sequence: TGTGCCAGCAGCATCGGGAACAGGGGGTCCGGCGAGCAGTACTTC.

The genes are TRBV30 and TRBJ2-2, with unresolved D. Trimming cost V 1 base and J 4 bases, with 10 bases left between them. CDR3 size: 14 residues. Germline assignment: CDR1 GTSNPN and CDR2 SVGIG (reference sequence). CDR3 in DNA: TGTGCCTGGAGTGGAGGTCCTGGCACCGGGGAGCTGTTTTTT. This sequence encodes CAWSGGPGTGELFF. Full variable domain (outside the CDR3, taken from reference TRBV30 and TRBJ2-2): SQTIHQWPATLVQPVGSPLSLECTVEGTSNPNLYWYRQAAGRGLQLLFYSVGIGQISSEVPQNLSASRPQDRQFILSSKKLLLSDSGFYLCAWSGGPGTGELFFGEGSRLTVL.

V usage is TRBV10-3 and J usage is TRBJ2-1, with 10 nucleotides matching TRBD2. The germline V gene has CDR1 ENHRY and CDR2 SYGVKD. The CDR3 contains 17 residues. V lost 0 bases to trimming and J lost 9 bases; unmatched junction nucleotides: 11. The CDR3 here is CAISESSPSGSTSEQFF. The CDR3 DNA reads as TGTGCCATCAGTGAGTCGTCCCCTAGCGGGAGTACTAGTGAGCAGTTCTTC.